These T cell receptor beta chains were read from a single sample in a study of Graves' ophthalmopathy and Graves' hyperthyroidism. TCRdb itself ran the multiplex PCR reads through MiXCR, one entry per CDR3 protein. The sample lists roughly 350,000 distinct CDR3 sequences, about a sixth occurring once. Sequencing was carried out using peripheral blood. The receptors were gathered from an adult woman with stable Graves' hyperthyroidism. Both conserved end residues are part of each CDR3. Each record gives: CDR3 length, V gene, J gene, clone size, D gene, CDR3 DNA, CDR3 protein. D genes are given only for firm matches. Clone size is shown for a subset of rows, as once, few, many or a class of expanded clone.

16	TRBV6-1	TRBJ2-7	many	TRBD2	TGTGCCAGCAGTGAGGGACTAGCGGGAGTACCCTACGAGCAGTACTTC	CASSEGLAGVPYEQYF
14	TRBV28	TRBJ1-2	NA	NA	TGTGCCAGCAGCAACCGGGACATCACGTATGGCTACACCTTC	CASSNRDITYGYTF
15	TRBV7-9	TRBJ2-5	many	NA	TGTGCCAGCACCCTATGGTCGGGAGATGGAGAGACCCAGTACTTC	CASTLWSGDGETQYF
18	TRBV7-2	TRBJ2-5	many	TRBD2	TGTGCCAGCAGCCCTAGTCCGGGACTAGCGGGAGGGGAAGAGACCCAGTACTTC	CASSPSPGLAGGEETQYF
18	TRBV6-1	TRBJ2-4	many	TRBD1	TGTGCCAGCAGTCCATCCTCCCGGCAGGGGGTTTACAAAAACATTCAGTACTTC	CASSPSSRQGVYKNIQYF
13	TRBV12-3/TRBV12-4	TRBJ1-1	many	NA	TGTGCCAGCAGCCCGGGATTCCGGTATGAAGCTTTCTTT	CASSPGFRYEAFF
15	TRBV7-2	TRBJ1-1	many	TRBD1	TGTGCCAGCCAGACAGGGATAGTCCCGAACACTGAAGCTTTCTTT	CASQTGIVPNTEAFF
15	TRBV12-3/TRBV12-4	TRBJ1-5	NA	NA	TGTGCCAGCAGTGCACACGGCGCGGGGGGATCGCCCCAGCATTTT	CASSAHGAGGSPQHF
16	TRBV20-1	TRBJ1-3	many	NA	TGCAGTGCCAGGGGAGCGAGTCTGGTCTCTGGAAACACCATATATTTT	CSARGASLVSGNTIYF
17	TRBV2	TRBJ2-6	NA	NA	TGTGCCAGCAGTCCACCCCTTGAGGGATCTGGGGCCAACGTCCTGACTTTC	CASSPPLEGSGANVLTF
17	TRBV6-1	TRBJ2-5	many	TRBD2	TGTGCCAGCAGTGTGGCCCCCAGCGGGAGGGCCCAAGAGACCCAGTACTTC	CASSVAPSGRAQETQYF
12	TRBV2	TRBJ2-7	many	NA	TGTGCCAGCAACCCCCAAGGCTTGGAGCAGTACTTC	CASNPQGLEQYF
16	TRBV11-2	TRBJ2-7	NA	TRBD1	TGTGCCAGCAGCTTAATTCTCCGACGACAGGGTTACGAGCAGTACTTC	CASSLILRRQGYEQYF
14	TRBV6-5	TRBJ1-1	many	TRBD1	TGTGCCAGCAGTTACGACAGGGGGCGGACTGAAGCTTTCTTT	CASSYDRGRTEAFF
15	TRBV6-5	TRBJ2-7	NA	TRBD1	TGTGCCAGCAGTTACCAGCCACAGGGGCCCTACGAGCAGTACTTC	CASSYQPQGPYEQYF
13	TRBV19	TRBJ2-5	many	NA	TGTGCCAGTAGTCCCCCGGGACGCGAGACCCAGTACTTC	CASSPPGRETQYF
15	TRBV10-2	TRBJ2-5	many	TRBD2	TGCGCCAGCAGCCACGGACTAGCGGGAGTAGAGACCCAGTACTTC	CASSHGLAGVETQYF
14	TRBV6-1	TRBJ1-5	few	NA	TGTGCCAGCAGCCTCCGACGGGGGCCCCAGCCCCAGCATTTT	CASSLRRGPQPQHF
14	TRBV29-1	TRBJ2-7	many	NA	TGCAGCGTAGCCGGACAGATAGAAACCTACGAGCAGTACTTC	CSVAGQIETYEQYF
13	TRBV7-9	TRBJ2-7	few	NA	TGTGCCAGCAGCGGACACAGTGTGTACGAGCAGTACTTC	CASSGHSVYEQYF
16	TRBV5-1	TRBJ2-7	NA	TRBD2	TGCGCCAGCAGCTCCGGGGCGAGCGGGAGGTTCTACGAGCAGTACTTC	CASSSGASGRFYEQYF
15	TRBV5-5	TRBJ1-5	many	NA	TGTGCCAGCAGCCGAGGACTAAATAGCAATCAGCCCCAGCATTTT	CASSRGLNSNQPQHF
12	TRBV11-2	TRBJ2-2	many	NA	TGTGCCAGCAGCTTAGACAGGTCGGAGCTGTTTTTT	CASSLDRSELFF
15	TRBV3-1	TRBJ2-5	many	TRBD2	TGTGCCAGCAGCCAAGACACGCTAGCGGAGAAGACCCAGTACTTC	CASSQDTLAEKTQYF
16	TRBV4-2	TRBJ2-7	few	NA	TGTGCCAGCAGCCACATTAAGACCCGGGGGACCTACGAGCAGTACTTC	CASSHIKTRGTYEQYF